This T cell receptor beta chain was sequenced during a study of naive and memory T cell subsets. TCR cDNA received a 3' ligated oligonucleotide that carried a UMI. Whole blood, about 2.5 ml, came from adult healthy volunteers. Input was 1 to 1000 ng of DNase-treated total RNA without cell sorting. Overall study results and limits: Potentially, T cell activation and differentiation skew this RNA-based measurement.

This clonotype has at least ten counts. Its antigen is currently unknown. There are 20 residues in the CDR3. Germline V gives CDR1 SGHTA, CDR2 FQGTGA. J gave up 4 bases and V 5 bases, and 20 bases lay outside the gene matches. The SP2 primer and nested alpha and beta constant region primers amplified ligated cDNA in four rounds. For blood and skin samples, reverse transcription used TCR alpha and beta constant primers. TCRdb re-analysed the 5' RACE reads in MiXCR, keeping a single row per CDR3 protein. The sample comprises 58,000 or so distinct CDR3 sequences, more than 7.5% of which are singletons, and almost 10% rests with the top ten.

This chain connects TRBV7-3 to TRBJ2-1, with 10 positions matching TRBD1. This clonotype was sampled from a female donor in good health. Written as DNA, the CDR3 is TGTGCCAGCAGCAATCCACGGGACAGGGGTTCCCCTTCCGCTTACAATGAGCAGTTCTTC. It encodes CASSNPRDRGSPSAYNEQFF.